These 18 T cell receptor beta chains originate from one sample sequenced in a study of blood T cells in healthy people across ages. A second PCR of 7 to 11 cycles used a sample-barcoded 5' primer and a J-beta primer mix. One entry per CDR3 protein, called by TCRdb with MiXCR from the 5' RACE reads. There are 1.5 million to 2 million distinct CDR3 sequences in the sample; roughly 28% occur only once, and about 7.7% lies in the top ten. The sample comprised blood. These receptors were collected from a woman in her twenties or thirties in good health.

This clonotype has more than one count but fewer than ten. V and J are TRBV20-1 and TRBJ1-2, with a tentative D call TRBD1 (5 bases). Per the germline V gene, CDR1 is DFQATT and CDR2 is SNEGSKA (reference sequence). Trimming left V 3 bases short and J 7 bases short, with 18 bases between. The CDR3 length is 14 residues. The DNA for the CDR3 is TGCAGTGCTAGTCCCTCGGGACTGAGCCGTGGCTACACCTTC. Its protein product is CSASPSGLSRGYTF.

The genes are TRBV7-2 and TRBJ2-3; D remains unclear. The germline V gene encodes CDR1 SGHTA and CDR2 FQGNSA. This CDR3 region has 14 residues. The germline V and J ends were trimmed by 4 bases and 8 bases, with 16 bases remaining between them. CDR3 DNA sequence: TGTGCCAGCAGCTCGCCCACCGATCCCTTTACGCAGTATTTT. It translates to CASSSPTDPFTQYF.

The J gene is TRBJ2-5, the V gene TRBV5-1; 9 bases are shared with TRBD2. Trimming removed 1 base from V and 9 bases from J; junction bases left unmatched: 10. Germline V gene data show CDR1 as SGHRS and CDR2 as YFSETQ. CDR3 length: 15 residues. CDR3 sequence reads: CASSLMGLAQEAQYF. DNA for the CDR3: TGCGCCAGCAGCTTGATGGGACTAGCCCAGGAGGCCCAGTACTTC.

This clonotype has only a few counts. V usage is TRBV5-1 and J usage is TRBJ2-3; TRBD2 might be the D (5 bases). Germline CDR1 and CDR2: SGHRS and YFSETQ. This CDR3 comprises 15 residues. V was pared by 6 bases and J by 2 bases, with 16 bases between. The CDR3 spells CASTPTGVNTDTQYF. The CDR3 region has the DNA TGCGCCAGCACTCCCACCGGGGTCAACACAGATACGCAGTATTTT.

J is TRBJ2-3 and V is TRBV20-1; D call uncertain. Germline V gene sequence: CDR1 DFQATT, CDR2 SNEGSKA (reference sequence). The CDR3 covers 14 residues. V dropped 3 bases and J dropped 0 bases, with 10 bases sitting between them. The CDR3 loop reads CSARAPTSTDTQYF. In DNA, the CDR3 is TGCAGTGCTAGGGCACCAACAAGCACAGATACGCAGTATTTT.

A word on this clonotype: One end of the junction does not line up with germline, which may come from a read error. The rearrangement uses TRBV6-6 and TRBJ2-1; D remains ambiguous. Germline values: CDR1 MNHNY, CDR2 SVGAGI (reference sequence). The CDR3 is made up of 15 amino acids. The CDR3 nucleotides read TGTGCCAGCAGTTCTGAGGCCCCCTCCTACAACGAGCAGTTCTTC. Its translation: CASSSEAPSYNEQFF.

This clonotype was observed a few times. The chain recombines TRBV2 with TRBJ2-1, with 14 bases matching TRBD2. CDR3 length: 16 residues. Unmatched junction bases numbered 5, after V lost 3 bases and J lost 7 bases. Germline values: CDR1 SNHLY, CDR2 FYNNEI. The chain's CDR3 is CASSDQGLAGVNEQFF. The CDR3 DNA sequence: TGTGCCAGCAGTGACCAGGGACTAGCGGGAGTAAATGAGCAGTTCTTC. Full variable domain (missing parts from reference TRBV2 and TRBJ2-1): EPEVTQTPSHQVTQMGQEVILRCVPISNHLYFYWYRQILGQKVEFLVSFYNNEISEKSEIFDDQFSVERPDGSNFTLKIRSTKLEDSAMYFCASSDQGLAGVNEQFFGPGTRLTVL.

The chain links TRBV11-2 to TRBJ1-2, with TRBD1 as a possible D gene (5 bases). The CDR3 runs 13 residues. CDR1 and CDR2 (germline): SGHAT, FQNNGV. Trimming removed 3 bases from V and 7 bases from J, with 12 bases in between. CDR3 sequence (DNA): TGTGCCAGCAGCTTCAGCGGGGGAGGTGGCTACACCTTC. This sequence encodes CASSFSGGGGYTF.

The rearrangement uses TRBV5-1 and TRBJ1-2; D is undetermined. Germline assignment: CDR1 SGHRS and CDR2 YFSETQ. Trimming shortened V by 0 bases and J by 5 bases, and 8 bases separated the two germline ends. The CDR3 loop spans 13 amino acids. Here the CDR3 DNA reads TGCGCCAGCAGCTTGGTGGCAGAGTATGGCTACACCTTC. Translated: CASSLVAEYGYTF.

CDR3 nucleotide sequence: TGTGCCAGCAGCCTAGCGGGGGGGCCTCAAAACATTCAGTACTTC. Amino acids: CASSLAGGPQNIQYF. This rearrangement joins TRBV5-6 to TRBJ2-4, with TRBD2 matching over 12 bases. The V gene end was trimmed by 4 bases and the J gene end by 5 bases; junction bases not matched to a gene: 4. This CDR3 comprises 15 residues. From germline, CDR1 is SGHDT and CDR2 YYEEEE.

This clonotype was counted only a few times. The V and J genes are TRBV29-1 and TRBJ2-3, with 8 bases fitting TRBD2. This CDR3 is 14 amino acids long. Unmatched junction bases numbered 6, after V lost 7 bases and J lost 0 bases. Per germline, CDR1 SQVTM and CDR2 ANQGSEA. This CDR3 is CSADRGGSTDTQYF. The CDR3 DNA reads TGCAGCGCCGATCGGGGGGGTAGCACAGATACGCAGTATTTT.

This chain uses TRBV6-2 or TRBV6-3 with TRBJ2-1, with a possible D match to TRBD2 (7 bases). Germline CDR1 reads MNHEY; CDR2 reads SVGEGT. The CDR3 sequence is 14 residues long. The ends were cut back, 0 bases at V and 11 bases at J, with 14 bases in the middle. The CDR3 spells CASSYSGAGAQQFF. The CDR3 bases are TGTGCCAGCAGTTACTCAGGTGCGGGGGCCCAGCAGTTCTTC.

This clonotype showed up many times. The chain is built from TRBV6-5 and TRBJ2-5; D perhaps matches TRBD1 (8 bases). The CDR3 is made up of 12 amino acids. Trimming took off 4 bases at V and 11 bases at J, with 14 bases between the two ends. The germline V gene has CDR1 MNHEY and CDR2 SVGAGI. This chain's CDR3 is CASSLQGGKQYF. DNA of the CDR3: TGTGCCAGCAGTTTACAGGGGGGGAAGCAGTACTTC.

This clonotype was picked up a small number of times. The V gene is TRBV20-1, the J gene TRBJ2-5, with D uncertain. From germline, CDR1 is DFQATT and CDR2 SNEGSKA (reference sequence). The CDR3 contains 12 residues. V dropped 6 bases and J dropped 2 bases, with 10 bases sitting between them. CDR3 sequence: CSAPPAQETQYF. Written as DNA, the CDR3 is TGCAGTGCCCCCCCCGCGCAAGAGACCCAGTACTTC.

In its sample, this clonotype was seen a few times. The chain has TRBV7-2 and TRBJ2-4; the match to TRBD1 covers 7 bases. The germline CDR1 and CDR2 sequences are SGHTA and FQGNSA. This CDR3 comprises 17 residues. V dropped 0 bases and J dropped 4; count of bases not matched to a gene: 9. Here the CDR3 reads CASSLAPGTALKNIQYF. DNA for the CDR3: TGTGCCAGCAGCTTAGCCCCCGGGACAGCGCTTAAAAACATTCAGTACTTC.

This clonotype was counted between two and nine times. The CDR3 reads CASRRNRRLAKNIQYF. CDR3 DNA sequence: TGTGCCAGCAGGAGAAACAGGAGACTAGCCAAAAACATTCAGTACTTC. This chain connects TRBV6-5 to TRBJ2-4, with a tentative D call TRBD1 (5 bases). V was pared by 6 bases and J by 0 bases, with 15 bases between. In germline, CDR1 is MNHEY, CDR2 SVGAGI. This CDR3 spans 16 amino acids.

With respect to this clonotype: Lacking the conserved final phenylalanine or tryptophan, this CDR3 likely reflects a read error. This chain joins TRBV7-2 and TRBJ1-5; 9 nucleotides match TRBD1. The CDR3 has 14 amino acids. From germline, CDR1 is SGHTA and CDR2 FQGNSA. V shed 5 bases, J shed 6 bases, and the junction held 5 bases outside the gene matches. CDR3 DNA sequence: TGTGCCAGCAGCCGCACAGGGGGCGGTCAGCCCCAGCATTGT. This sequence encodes CASSRTGGGQPQHC.

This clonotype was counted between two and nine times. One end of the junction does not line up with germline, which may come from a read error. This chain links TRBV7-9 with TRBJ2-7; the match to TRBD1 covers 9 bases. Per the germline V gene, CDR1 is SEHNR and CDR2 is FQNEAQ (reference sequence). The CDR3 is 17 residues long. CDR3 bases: TGCGCCAGCAGCTTAGATACAGGGGGCTGGCACCCCCCCGAGCAGTACTTC. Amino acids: CASSLDTGGWHPPEQYF.